Listed below are T cell receptor beta chains from one sample, sequenced in a study of identical twins. MiXCR was run by TCRdb on the 5' RACE reads, yielding one entry per CDR3 protein. The table has about 470,000 distinct CDR3 sequences, approximately 25% seen once. These data were also filed under a second study, of T cells expressing NK-cell markers.

Material for sequencing was CD4+ T cells sorted from blood. The receptors shown here come from a woman aged 18-29 years in good health. Each CDR3 is given with its conserved first and last residue. Each record gives: J gene, D gene, clone size, V gene, CDR3 protein, CDR3 DNA. The D gene is left open where the match is weak. Not every row has a clone size; where given, it reads once, few, many or a size class.

j_gene: TRBJ2-7; d_gene: NA; abundance: few; v_gene: TRBV10-3; CDR3aa: CAAGRYSASEQYF; CDR3nt: TGTGCCGCCGGCCGCTACTCCGCCTCCGAGCAGTACTTC
j_gene: TRBJ2-5; d_gene: NA; abundance: few; v_gene: TRBV6-5; CDR3aa: CASSYSPQIQETQYF; CDR3nt: TGTGCCAGCAGTTACTCCCCACAGATCCAAGAGACCCAGTACTTC
j_gene: TRBJ2-5; d_gene: TRBD1; abundance: NA; v_gene: TRBV6-4; CDR3aa: CASSDSDSRDRGLETQYF; CDR3nt: TGTGCCAGCAGTGACTCGGATTCCCGGGACAGGGGGCTGGAGACCCAGTACTTC
j_gene: TRBJ2-1; d_gene: TRBD2; abundance: few; v_gene: TRBV7-2; CDR3aa: CASSPRTSGFYNEQFF; CDR3nt: TGTGCCAGCAGCCCAAGGACTAGCGGGTTCTACAATGAGCAGTTCTTC
j_gene: TRBJ2-4; d_gene: NA; abundance: NA; v_gene: TRBV6-2/TRBV6-3; CDR3aa: CASRPPEAKNIQYF; CDR3nt: TGTGCCAGCAGACCCCCAGAAGCCAAAAACATTCAGTACTTC
j_gene: TRBJ2-3; d_gene: NA; abundance: NA; v_gene: TRBV4-3; CDR3aa: CASSQDPGRSTQYF; CDR3nt: TGCGCCAGCAGCCAAGACCCGGGGCGGTCTACGCAGTATTTT
j_gene: TRBJ2-7; d_gene: NA; abundance: few; v_gene: TRBV25-1; CDR3aa: CASSRGAQQYF; CDR3nt: TGTGCCAGCAGTCGGGGGGCACAGCAGTACTTC
j_gene: TRBJ2-3; d_gene: TRBD2; abundance: many; v_gene: TRBV12-3/TRBV12-4; CDR3aa: CASRPTSGGTDTQYF; CDR3nt: TGTGCCAGCCGTCCCACTAGCGGGGGCACAGATACGCAGTATTTT
j_gene: TRBJ2-5; d_gene: TRBD2; abundance: few; v_gene: TRBV12-3/TRBV12-4; CDR3aa: CASSSRGGYQETQYF; CDR3nt: TGTGCCAGCAGTTCGCGGGGGGGGTACCAAGAGACCCAGTACTTC
j_gene: TRBJ2-1; d_gene: NA; abundance: NA; v_gene: TRBV12-3/TRBV12-4; CDR3aa: CASSLIVDEQFF; CDR3nt: TGTGCCAGCAGTTTGATTGTTGATGAGCAGTTCTTC
j_gene: TRBJ1-2; d_gene: NA; abundance: many; v_gene: TRBV21-1; CDR3aa: CASSKERDCRYGYTF; CDR3nt: TGTGCCAGCAGCAAAGAACGCGACTGCCGCTATGGCTACACCTTC
j_gene: TRBJ2-1; d_gene: NA; abundance: NA; v_gene: TRBV9; CDR3aa: CASSPRAGSHNEQFF; CDR3nt: TGTGCCAGCAGCCCTAGAGCTGGGTCCCACAATGAGCAGTTCTTC
j_gene: TRBJ2-3; d_gene: NA; abundance: NA; v_gene: TRBV20-1; CDR3aa: CSASRSLGADTQYF; CDR3nt: TGCAGTGCTAGTCGTTCCCTAGGCGCAGATACGCAGTATTTT